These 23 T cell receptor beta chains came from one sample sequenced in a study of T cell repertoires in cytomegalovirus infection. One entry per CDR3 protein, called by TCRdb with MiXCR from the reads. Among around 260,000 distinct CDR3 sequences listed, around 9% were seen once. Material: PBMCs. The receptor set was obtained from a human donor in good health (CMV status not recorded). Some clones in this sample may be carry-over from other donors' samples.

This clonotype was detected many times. CDR3 amino acids: CASSFAIGNQPQHF. CDR3 bases: TGTGCCAGCAGCTTTGCGATAGGCAATCAGCCCCAGCATTTT. The chain carries TRBV7-2 and TRBJ1-5; no firm D call. The CDR3 extends over 14 amino acids. V was clipped by 3 bases and J by 2 bases, with 8 bases between them. From germline, CDR1 is SGHTA and CDR2 FQGNSA.

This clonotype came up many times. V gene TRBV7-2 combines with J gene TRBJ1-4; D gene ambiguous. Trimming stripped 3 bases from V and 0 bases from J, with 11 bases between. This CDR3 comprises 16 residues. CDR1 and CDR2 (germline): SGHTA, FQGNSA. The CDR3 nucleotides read TGTGCCAGCAGCTTGGACTTGTTCCCAACTAATGAAAAACTGTTTTTT. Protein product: CASSLDLFPTNEKLFF.

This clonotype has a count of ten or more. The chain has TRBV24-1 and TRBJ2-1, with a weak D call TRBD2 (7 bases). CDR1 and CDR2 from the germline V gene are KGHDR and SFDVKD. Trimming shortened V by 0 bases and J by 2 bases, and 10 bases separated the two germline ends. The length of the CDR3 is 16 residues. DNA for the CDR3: TGTGCCACCAGTGATTTGGGGGGGGCAACCTACAATGAGCAGTTCTTC. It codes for CATSDLGGATYNEQFF.

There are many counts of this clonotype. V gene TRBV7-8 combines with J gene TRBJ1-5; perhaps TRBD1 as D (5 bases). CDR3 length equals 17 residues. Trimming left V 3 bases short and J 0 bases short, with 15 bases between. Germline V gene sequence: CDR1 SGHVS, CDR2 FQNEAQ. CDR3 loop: CASSFGQGEHSNQPQHF. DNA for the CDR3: TGTGCCAGCAGCTTCGGACAAGGGGAACATAGCAATCAGCCCCAGCATTTT.

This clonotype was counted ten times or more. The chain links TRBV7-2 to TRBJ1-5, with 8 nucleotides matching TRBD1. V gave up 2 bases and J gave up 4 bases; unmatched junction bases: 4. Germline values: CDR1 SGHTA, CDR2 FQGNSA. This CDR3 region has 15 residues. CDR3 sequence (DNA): TGTGCCAGCAGCTTACAGGGGGCAGGTAATCAGCCCCAGCATTTT. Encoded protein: CASSLQGAGNQPQHF.

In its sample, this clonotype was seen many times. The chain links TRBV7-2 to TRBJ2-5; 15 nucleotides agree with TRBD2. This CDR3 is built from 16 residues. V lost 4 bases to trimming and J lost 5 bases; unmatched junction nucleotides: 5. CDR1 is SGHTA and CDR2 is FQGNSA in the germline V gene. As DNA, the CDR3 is TGTGCCAGCAGCTACAGGACTAGCGGGGGGGCGGAGACCCAGTACTTC. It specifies CASSYRTSGGAETQYF.

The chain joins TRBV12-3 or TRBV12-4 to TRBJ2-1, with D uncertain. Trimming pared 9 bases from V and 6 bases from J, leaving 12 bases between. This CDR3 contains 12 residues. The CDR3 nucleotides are TGTGCCAGTAGACCTTTGGGCAATGAGCAGTTCTTC. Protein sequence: CASRPLGNEQFF.

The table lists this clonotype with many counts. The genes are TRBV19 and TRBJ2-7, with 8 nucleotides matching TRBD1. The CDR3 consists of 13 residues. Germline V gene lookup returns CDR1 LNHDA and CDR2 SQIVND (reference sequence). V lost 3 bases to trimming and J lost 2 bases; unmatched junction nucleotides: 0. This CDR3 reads CASSMTGAYEQYF. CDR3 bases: TGTGCCAGTAGTATGACAGGGGCCTACGAGCAGTACTTC.

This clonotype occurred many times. The DNA for the CDR3 is TGCAGTGCTATTTACCTAGGGGGCAATCAGCCCCAGCATTTT. This gives the protein CSAIYLGGNQPQHF. The chain uses TRBV20-1 and TRBJ1-5, with a possible D match to TRBD1 (5 bases). Germline lookup yields CDR1 DFQATT and CDR2 SNEGSKA (reference sequence). V lost 4 bases to trimming and J lost 2 bases, with 12 bases between them. The CDR3 totals 14 residues.

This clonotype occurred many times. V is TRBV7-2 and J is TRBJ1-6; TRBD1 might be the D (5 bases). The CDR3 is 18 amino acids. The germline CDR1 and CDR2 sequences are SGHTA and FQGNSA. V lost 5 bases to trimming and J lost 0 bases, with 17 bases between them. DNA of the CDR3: TGTGCCAGCAGCCGGAACACCGGGGGAGGCTCCTATAATTCACCCCTCCACTTT. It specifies CASSRNTGGGSYNSPLHF.

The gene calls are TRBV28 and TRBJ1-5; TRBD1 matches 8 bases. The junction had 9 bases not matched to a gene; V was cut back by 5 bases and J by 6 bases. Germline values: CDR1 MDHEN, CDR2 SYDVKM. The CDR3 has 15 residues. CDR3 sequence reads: CASSISLGTGQPQHF. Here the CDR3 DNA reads TGTGCCAGCAGTATAAGTCTTGGGACAGGTCAGCCCCAGCATTTT. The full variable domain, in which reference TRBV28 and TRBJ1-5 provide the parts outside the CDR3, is DVKVTQSSRYLVKRTGEKVFLECVQDMDHENMFWYRQDPGLGLRLIYFSYDVKMKEKGDIPEGYSVSREKKERFSLILESASTNQTSMYLCASSISLGTGQPQHFGDGTRLSIL.

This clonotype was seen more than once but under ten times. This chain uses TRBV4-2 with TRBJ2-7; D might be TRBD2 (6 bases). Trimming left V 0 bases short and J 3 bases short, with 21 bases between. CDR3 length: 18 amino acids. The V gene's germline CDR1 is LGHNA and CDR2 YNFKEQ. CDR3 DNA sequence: TGTGCCAGCAGCCAAGATTGGGGTGGGGCGGGGATGATCTACGAGCAGTACTTC. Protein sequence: CASSQDWGGAGMIYEQYF.

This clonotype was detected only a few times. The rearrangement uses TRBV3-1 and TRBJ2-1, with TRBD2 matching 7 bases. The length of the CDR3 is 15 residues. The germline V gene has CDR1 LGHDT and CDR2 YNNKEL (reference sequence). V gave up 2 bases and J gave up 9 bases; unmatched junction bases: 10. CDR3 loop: CASSQRGLDASEQFF. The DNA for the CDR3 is TGTGCCAGCAGCCAACGCGGACTAGACGCAAGTGAGCAGTTCTTC.

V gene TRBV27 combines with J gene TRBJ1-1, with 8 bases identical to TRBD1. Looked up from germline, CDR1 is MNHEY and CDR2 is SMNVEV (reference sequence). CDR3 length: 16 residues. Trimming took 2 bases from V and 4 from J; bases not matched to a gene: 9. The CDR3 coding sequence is TGTGCCAGCAGTTTAATTGGACAGGGAGGAAGCACTGAAGCTTTCTTT. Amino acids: CASSLIGQGGSTEAFF.

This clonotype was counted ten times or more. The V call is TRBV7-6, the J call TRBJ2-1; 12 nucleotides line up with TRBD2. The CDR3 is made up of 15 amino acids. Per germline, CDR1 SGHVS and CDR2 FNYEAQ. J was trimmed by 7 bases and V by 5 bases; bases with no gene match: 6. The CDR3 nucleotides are TGTGCCAGCAGCCCGCTAGCGGGGGGGCAGAATGAGCAGTTCTTC. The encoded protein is CASSPLAGGQNEQFF.

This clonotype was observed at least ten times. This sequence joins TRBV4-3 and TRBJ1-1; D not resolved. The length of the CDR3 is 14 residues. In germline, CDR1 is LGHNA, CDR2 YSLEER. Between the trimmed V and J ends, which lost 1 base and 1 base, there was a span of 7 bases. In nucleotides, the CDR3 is TGCGCCAGCAGCCAAGGTATGGCGAACACTGAAGCTTTCTTT. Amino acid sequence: CASSQGMANTEAFF.

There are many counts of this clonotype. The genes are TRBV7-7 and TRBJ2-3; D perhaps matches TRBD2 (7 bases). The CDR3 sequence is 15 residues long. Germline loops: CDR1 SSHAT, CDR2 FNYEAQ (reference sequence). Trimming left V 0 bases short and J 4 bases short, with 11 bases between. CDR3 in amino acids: CASSLAGGQSDTQYF. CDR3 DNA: TGTGCCAGCAGCTTAGCGGGGGGGCAGTCAGATACGCAGTATTTT.

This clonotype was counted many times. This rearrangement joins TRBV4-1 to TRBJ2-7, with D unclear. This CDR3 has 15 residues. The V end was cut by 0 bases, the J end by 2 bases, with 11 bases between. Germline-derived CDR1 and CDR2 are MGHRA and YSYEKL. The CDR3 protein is CASSQDAQEPYEQYF. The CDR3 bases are TGCGCCAGCAGCCAAGATGCCCAGGAGCCCTACGAGCAGTACTTC.

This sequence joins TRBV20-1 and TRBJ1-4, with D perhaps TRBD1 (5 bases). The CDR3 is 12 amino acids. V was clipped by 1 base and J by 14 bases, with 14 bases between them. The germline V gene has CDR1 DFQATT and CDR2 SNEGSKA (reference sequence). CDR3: CSARGPGTLLFF. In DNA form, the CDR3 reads TGCAGTGCTAGAGGACCAGGGACCTTGCTGTTTTTT.

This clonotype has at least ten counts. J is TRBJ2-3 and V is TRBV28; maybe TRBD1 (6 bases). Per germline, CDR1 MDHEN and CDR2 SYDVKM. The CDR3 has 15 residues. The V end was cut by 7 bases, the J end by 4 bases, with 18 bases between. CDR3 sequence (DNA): TGTGCCAGCACACTCTTCGGGACATTTTCAGATACGCAGTATTTT. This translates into CASTLFGTFSDTQYF.

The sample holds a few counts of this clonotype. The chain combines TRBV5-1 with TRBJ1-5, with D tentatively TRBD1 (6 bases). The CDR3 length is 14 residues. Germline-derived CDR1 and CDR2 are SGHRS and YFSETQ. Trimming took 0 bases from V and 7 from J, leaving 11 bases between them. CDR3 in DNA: TGCGCCAGCAGCTTGGGGCTGGGGGCACAGCCCCAGCATTTT. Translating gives CASSLGLGAQPQHF. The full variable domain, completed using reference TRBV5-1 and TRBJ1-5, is KAGVTQTPRYLIKTRGQQVTLSCSPISGHRSVSWYQQTPGQGLQFLFEYFSETQRNKGNFPGRFSGRQFSNSRSEMNVSTLELGDSALYLCASSLGLGAQPQHFGDGTRLSIL.

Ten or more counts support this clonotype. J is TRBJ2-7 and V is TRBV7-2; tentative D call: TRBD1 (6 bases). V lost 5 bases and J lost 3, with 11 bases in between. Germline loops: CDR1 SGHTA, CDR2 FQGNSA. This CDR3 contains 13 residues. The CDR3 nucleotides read TGTGCCAGCAGCCTCCTAGGGGGCTACGAGCAGTACTTC. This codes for CASSLLGGYEQYF. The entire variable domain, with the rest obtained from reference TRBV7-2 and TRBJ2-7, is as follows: GAGVSQSPSNKVTEKGKDVELRCDPISGHTALYWYRQSLGQGLEFLIYFQGNSAPDKSGLPSDRFSAERTGGSVSTLTIQRTQQEDSAVYLCASSLLGGYEQYFGPGTRLTVT.

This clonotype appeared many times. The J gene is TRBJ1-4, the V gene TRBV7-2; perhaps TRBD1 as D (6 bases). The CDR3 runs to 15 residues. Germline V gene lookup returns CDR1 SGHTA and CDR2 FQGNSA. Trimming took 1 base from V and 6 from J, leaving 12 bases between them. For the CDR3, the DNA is TGTGCCAGCAGCTTAGAACAGGGAAGGGATGAAAAACTGTTTTTT. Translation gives CASSLEQGRDEKLFF. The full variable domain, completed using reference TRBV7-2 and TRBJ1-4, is GAGVSQSPSNKVTEKGKDVELRCDPISGHTALYWYRQSLGQGLEFLIYFQGNSAPDKSGLPSDRFSAERTGGSVSTLTIQRTQQEDSAVYLCASSLEQGRDEKLFFGSGTQLSVL.